The 4 T cell receptor beta chains below were found in one sample sequenced in a study of T cells after yellow fever vaccination. A single record per CDR3 protein comes from TCRdb applying MiXCR to the 5' RACE reads. In the table there are approximately 300,000 distinct CDR3 sequences, roughly 7% of which are singletons. The sequencing here drew on PBMCs, taken about 49 days after the first yellow fever vaccination. The receptor source for this set is a man between 18 and 35 years old who received the YFV17D yellow fever vaccine.

The chain carries TRBV5-1 and TRBJ2-2; 7 nucleotides line up with TRBD1. Germline V gene data show CDR1 as SGHRS and CDR2 as YFSETQ. The CDR3 totals 16 residues. After removal of 4 bases from V and 3 bases from J, the junction contained 9 bases not matched to a gene. The CDR3: CASSRPGTEYTGELFF. DNA of the CDR3: TGCGCCAGCAGCCGACCCGGGACAGAATACACCGGGGAGCTGTTTTTT.

In its sample, this clonotype was seen a few times. V is TRBV7-3 and J is TRBJ2-1; 11 nucleotides align to TRBD2. CDR1 SGHTA and CDR2 FQGTGA come from the germline V gene. V lost 5 bases to trimming and J lost 7 bases; unmatched junction nucleotides: 7. The CDR3 spans 15 residues. The CDR3: CASSQNSGGVNEQFF. The CDR3 nucleotides read TGTGCCAGCAGCCAAAATAGCGGGGGGGTTAATGAGCAGTTCTTC. The full variable domain, rest sourced from reference TRBV7-3 and TRBJ2-1, is GAGVSQTPSNKVTEKGKYVELRCDPISGHTALYWYRQSLGQGPEFLIYFQGTGAADDSGLPNDRFFAVRPEGSVSTLKIQRTERGDSAVYLCASSQNSGGVNEQFFGPGTRLTVL.

The gene calls are TRBV3-1 and TRBJ1-1; D may be TRBD1 (5 bases). Germline V gives CDR1 LGHDT, CDR2 YNNKEL (reference sequence). The CDR3 loop spans 12 amino acids. The ends were cut back, 4 bases at V and 7 bases at J, with 10 bases in the middle. CDR3 in DNA: TGTGCCAGCAGCCCGATCGACAGTGAAGCTTTCTTT. This gives the protein CASSPIDSEAFF.

This clonotype was seen many times. V gene TRBV2 combines with J gene TRBJ2-3, with 11 bases lining up with TRBD2. The J segment lost 0 bases and the V segment lost 7 bases, leaving 3 bases of the junction unmatched. The length of the CDR3 is 15 residues. Per the germline V gene, CDR1 is SNHLY and CDR2 is FYNNEI. The CDR3, as DNA: TGTGCCAGCAACAGACTAGCGGGGAGCACAGATACGCAGTATTTT. It yields the protein CASNRLAGSTDTQYF.